What follows describes a single T cell receptor (beta chain). Antigen specificity is unknown. CDR3 size: 15 residues. V was cut by 5 bases and J by 6 bases, with 18 bases left in between. TCRdb reprocessed the 5' RACE reads with MiXCR, giving one entry per CDR3 protein. The table shows around 370,000 distinct CDR3 sequences, with roughly 9% occurring only once. This sample was taken from a study of identical twins. Study-wide points: Models, which agreed with sharing between unrelated individuals, nonetheless underestimated the out-of-frame TCR alpha sharing seen in monozygotic twins.

The TCR originated in a woman in her forties or fifties in good health. The rearrangement joins TRBV12-3 or TRBV12-4 to TRBJ2-3; D may be TRBD1 (6 bases). The specimen sequenced was naive T cells sorted from blood. CDR3 DNA: TGTGCCAGCAGTCCGACACAGGGCTTGATGGATACGCAGTATTTT. Its protein product is CASSPTQGLMDTQYF.